This entry describes one T cell receptor beta chain. Patients from Seattle were sampled longitudinally, starting during active infection. Germline V gene lookup returns CDR1 SGHNT and CDR2 YYREEE (reference sequence). The CDR3 contains 16 residues. V lost 4 bases and J lost 9; bases outside the gene matches: 7. This entry belongs to a study of blood T cell repertoires in COVID-19. Across the study: Acute and convalescent COVID-19 samples came from the United States, Italy and Spain. Nucleic acid was either cDNA or gDNA, and it came from T cells, B-cell-depleted T cells, or PBMCs.

How the authors handled the data: Estimates of nucleated cell counts were drawn from the amplification of reference gene primers. Assay used: immunoSEQ multiplex PCR; TCRdb lists only in-frame clones, some missing. That table supplies the V and J calls and clone size; D and trimming were determined from the DNA. The table has 150,000 to 200,000 clones, about four fifths seen once. This TCR came from an elderly woman with COVID-19, enrolled during active disease. Sequences were obtained from peripheral blood. The chain recombines TRBV5-4 with TRBJ2-1, with 16 bases that match TRBD2. CDR3 amino acids: CASSAGLAGGRVEQFF. Here the CDR3 DNA reads TGTGCCAGCAGCGCGGGACTAGCGGGGGGGCGGGTTGAGCAGTTCTTC. The full variable domain, with the rest looked up from reference TRBV5-4 and TRBJ2-1, is ETGVTQSPTHLIKTRGQQVTLRCSSQSGHNTVSWYQQALGQGPQFIFQYYREEENGRGNFPPRFSGLQFPNYSSELNVNALELDDSALYLCASSAGLAGGRVEQFFGPGTRLTVL.